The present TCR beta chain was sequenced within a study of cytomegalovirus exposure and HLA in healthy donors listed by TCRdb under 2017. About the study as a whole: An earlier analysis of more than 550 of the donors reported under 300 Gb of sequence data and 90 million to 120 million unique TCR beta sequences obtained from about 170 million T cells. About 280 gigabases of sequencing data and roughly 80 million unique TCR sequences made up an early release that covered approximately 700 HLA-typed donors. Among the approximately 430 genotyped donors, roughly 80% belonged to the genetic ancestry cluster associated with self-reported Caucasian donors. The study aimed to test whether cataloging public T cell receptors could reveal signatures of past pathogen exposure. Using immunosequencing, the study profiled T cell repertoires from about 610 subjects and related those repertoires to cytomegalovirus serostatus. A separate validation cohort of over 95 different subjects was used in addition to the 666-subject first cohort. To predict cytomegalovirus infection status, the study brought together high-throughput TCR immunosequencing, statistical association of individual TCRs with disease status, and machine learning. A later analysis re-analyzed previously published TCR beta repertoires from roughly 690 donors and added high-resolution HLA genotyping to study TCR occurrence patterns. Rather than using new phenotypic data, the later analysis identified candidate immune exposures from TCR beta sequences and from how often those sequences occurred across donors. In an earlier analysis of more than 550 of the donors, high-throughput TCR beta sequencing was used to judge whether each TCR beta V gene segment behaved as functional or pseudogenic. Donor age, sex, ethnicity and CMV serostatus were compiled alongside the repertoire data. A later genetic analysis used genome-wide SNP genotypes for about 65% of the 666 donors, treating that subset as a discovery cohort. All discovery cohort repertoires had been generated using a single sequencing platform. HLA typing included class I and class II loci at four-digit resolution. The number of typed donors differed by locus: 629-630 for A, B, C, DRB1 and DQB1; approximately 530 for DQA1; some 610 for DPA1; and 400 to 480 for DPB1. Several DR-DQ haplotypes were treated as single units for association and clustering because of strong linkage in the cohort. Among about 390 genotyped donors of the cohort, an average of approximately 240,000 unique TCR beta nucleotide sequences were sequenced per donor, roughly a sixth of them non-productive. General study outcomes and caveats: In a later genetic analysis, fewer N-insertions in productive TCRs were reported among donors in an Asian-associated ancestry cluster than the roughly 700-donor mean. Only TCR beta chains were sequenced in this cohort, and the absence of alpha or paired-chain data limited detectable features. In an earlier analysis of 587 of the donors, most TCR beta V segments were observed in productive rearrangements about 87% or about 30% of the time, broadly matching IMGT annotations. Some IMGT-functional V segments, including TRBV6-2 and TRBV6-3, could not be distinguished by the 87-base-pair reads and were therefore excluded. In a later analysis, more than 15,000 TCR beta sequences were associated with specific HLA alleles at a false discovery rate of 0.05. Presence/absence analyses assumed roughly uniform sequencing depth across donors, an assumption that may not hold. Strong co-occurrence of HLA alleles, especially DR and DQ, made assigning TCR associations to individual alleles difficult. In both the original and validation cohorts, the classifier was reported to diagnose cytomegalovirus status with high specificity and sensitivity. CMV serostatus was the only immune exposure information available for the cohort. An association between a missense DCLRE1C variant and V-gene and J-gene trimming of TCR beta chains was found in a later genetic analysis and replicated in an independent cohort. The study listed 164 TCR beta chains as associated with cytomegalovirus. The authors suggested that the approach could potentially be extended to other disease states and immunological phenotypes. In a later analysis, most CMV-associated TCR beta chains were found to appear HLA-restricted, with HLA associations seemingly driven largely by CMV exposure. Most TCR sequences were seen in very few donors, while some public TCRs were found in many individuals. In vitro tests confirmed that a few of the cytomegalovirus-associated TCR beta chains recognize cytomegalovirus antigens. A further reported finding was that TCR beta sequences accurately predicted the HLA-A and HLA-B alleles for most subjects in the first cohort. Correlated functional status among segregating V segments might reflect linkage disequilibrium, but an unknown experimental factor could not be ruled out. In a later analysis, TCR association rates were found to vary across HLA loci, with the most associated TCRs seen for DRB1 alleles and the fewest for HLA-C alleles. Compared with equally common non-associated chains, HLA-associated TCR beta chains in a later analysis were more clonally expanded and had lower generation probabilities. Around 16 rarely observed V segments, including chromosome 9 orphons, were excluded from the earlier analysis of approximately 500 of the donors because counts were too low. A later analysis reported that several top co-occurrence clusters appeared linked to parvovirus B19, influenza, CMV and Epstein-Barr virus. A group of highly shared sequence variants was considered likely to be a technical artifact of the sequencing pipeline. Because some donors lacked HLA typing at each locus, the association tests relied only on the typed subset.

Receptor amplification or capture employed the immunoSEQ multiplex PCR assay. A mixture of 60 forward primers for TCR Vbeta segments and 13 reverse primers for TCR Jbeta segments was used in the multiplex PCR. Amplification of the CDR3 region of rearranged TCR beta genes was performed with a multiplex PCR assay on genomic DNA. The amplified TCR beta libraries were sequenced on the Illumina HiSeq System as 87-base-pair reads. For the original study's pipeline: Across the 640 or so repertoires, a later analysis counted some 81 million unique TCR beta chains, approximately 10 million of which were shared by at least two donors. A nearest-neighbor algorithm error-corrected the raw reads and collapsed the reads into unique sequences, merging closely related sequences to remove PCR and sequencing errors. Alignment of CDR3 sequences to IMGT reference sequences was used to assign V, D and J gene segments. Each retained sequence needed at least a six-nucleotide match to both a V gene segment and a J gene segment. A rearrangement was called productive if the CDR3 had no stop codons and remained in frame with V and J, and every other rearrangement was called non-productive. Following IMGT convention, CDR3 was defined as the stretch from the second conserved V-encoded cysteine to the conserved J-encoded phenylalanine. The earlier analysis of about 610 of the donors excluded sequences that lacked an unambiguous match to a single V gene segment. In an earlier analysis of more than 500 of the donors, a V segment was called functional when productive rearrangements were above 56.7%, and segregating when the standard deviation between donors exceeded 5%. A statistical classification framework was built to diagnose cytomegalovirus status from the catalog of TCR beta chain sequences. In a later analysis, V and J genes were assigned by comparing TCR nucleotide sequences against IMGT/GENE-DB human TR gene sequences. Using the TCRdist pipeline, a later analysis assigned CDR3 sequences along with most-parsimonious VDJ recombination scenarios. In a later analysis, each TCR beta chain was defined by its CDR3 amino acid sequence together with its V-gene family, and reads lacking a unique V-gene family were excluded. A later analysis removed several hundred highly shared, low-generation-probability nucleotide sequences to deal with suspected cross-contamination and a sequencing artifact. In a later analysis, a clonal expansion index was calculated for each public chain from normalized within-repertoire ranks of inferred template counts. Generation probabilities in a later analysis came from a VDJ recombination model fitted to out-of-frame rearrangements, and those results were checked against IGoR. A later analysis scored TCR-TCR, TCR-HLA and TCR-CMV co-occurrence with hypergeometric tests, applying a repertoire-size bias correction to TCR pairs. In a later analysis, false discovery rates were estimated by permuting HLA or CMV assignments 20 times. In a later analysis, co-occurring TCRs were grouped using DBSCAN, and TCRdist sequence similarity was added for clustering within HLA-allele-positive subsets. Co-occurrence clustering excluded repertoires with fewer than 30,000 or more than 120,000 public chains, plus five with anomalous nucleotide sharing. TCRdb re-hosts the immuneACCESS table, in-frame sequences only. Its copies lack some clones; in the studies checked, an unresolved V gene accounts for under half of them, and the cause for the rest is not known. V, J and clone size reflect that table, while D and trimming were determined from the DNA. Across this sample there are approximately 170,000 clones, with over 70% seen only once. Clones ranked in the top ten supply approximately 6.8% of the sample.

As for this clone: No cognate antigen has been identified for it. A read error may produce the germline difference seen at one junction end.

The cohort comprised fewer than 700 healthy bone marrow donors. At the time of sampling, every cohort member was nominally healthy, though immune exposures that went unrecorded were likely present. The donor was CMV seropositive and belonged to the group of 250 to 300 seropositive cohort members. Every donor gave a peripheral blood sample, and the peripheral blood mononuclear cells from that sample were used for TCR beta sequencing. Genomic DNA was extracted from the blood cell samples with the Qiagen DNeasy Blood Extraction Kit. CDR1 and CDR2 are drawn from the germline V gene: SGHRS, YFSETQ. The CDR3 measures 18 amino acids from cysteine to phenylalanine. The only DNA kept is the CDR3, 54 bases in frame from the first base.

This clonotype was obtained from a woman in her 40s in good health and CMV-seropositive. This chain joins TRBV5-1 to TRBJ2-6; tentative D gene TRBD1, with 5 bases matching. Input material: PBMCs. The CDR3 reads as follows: CASSPGPGRASGANGLTF. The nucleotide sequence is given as TGCGCCAGCAGCCCCGGACCTGGTCGGGCCTCTGGGGCCAACGGCCTGACTTTC.